The 21 T cell receptor beta chains below were found in one sample sequenced in a study of blood T cells in healthy people across ages. Sample-barcoded 5' priming and a J-beta primer mix drove a second PCR of about 6 to 11 cycles. Via MiXCR, TCRdb re-called the 5' RACE reads, giving one row per CDR3 protein. The table has 950,000 to 1,200,000 distinct CDR3 sequences, 35% to 45% seen once. The sequencing sample was made of blood. These receptors all stem from a man aged 18 to 29 in good health.

V gene TRBV29-1 combines with J gene TRBJ1-1; perhaps TRBD1 as D (5 bases). Trimming removed 4 bases at V and 4 bases at J, with 10 bases between. CDR1 and CDR2 from the germline V gene are SQVTM and ANQGSEA. The CDR3 has 12 amino acids. CDR3 in DNA: TGCAGCGTTGTAATGGGGGTCACTGAAGCTTTCTTT. This translates into CSVVMGVTEAFF.

The V gene is TRBV2, the J gene TRBJ1-5; possibly TRBD1 for D (5 bases). Germline V CDR1 and CDR2: SNHLY, FYNNEI. Trimming removed 0 bases at V and 6 bases at J, with 12 bases between. This CDR3 has 15 residues. CDR3 sequence (DNA): TGTGCCAGCAGTGAAGCTTCAGGGTCTGTTCAGCCCCAGCATTTT. It codes for CASSEASGSVQPQHF.

In its sample, this clonotype was seen a few times. The chain links TRBV5-4 to TRBJ2-6, with D perhaps matching TRBD1 or TRBD2 (5 bases each). Deletions cut 6 bases from V and 1 base from J, with 8 bases between. The CDR3 consists of 14 residues. Germline-derived CDR1 and CDR2 are SGHNT and YYREEE (reference sequence). Here the CDR3 DNA reads TGTGCCAGCAAAGGGGAGTCTGGGGCCAACGTCCTGACTTTC. This codes for CASKGESGANVLTF.

This clonotype was counted a few times. The chain carries TRBV6-5 and TRBJ1-4; possible D gene TRBD1, 6 bases. Germline V CDR1 and CDR2: MNHEY, SVGAGI. The CDR3 spans 14 residues. Between the trimmed V and J ends, which lost 2 bases and 10 bases, there was a span of 14 bases. The CDR3 loop reads CASSYDTSRGKLFF. CDR3 nucleotide sequence: TGTGCCAGCAGTTACGACACTAGCAGGGGAAAACTGTTTTTT.

The chain carries TRBV18 and TRBJ1-2; 8 nucleotides align to TRBD1. Germline CDR1 reads KGHSH; CDR2 reads LQKENI. J lost 8 bases, V lost 2 bases, and 16 bases had no gene match. This CDR3 contains 17 residues. CDR3 DNA sequence: TGTGCCAGCTCACCAGAAGCAGGGGGCATGACCCTTTCCGGCTACACCTTC. Translating it yields CASSPEAGGMTLSGYTF. Full variable domain (outside the CDR3, taken from reference TRBV18 and TRBJ1-2): NAGVMQNPRHLVRRRGQEARLRCSPMKGHSHVYWYRQLPEEGLKFMVYLQKENIIDESGMPKERFSAEFPKEGPSILRIQQVVRGDSAAYFCASSPEAGGMTLSGYTFGSGTRLTVV.

This clonotype appeared a single time. V gene TRBV12-3 or TRBV12-4 combines with J gene TRBJ2-5; D possibly corresponds to TRBD1 (5 bases). Deletions cut 4 bases from V and 11 bases from J, with 17 bases between. The CDR3 runs to 13 residues. CDR3 sequence: CASSSDSNNEQYF. CDR3 nucleotides: TGTGCCAGCAGTTCCGACAGCAACAATGAGCAGTACTTC.

V gene TRBV5-1 combines with J gene TRBJ1-2; TRBD1 matches 7 bases. J was trimmed by 3 bases and V by 4 bases; bases with no gene match: 6. Germline V lookup: CDR1 SGHRS, CDR2 YFSETQ. This CDR3 spans 14 amino acids. The DNA for the CDR3 is TGCGCCAGCAGCCCAAGGGGGACAGACTATGGCTACACCTTC. Translation: CASSPRGTDYGYTF.

The chain carries TRBV28 and TRBJ1-2; D remains ambiguous. Germline CDR1 and CDR2: MDHEN and SYDVKM. The CDR3 has 9 amino acids. The ends were cut back, 3 bases at V and 7 bases at J, with 0 bases in the middle. CDR3 nucleotide sequence: TGTGCCAGCAGTTTTGGCTACACCTTC. This gives the protein CASSFGYTF.

This chain connects TRBV4-1 to TRBJ2-1, with TRBD2 identical over 9 bases. The end of the DNA fits TRBJ2-7 better, so the J call may be wrong. Per the germline V gene, CDR1 is MGHRA and CDR2 is YSYEKL. The CDR3 loop spans 16 amino acids. The CDR3 protein is CASSQMGLAAYNEQYF. CDR3 bases: TGCGCCAGCAGCCAAATGGGACTAGCTGCTTACAATGAGCAGTACTTC.

This clonotype was seen a single time. V is TRBV7-9 and J is TRBJ1-1; D gene uncertain. The CDR3 contains 14 residues. Trimming took off 1 base at V and 4 bases at J, with 10 bases between the two ends. CDR1 and CDR2 from the germline V gene are SEHNR and FQNEAQ (reference sequence). CDR3 DNA: TGTGCCAGCAGCTTAGATGGGTTGAGCACTGAAGCTTTCTTT. Residues: CASSLDGLSTEAFF.

A few counts support this clonotype. The V gene is TRBV30, the J gene TRBJ1-2, with D perhaps matching TRBD1 (6 bases). The CDR3 loop spans 13 amino acids. V lost 0 bases and J 6 bases, leaving 11 bases between the germline ends. Germline-derived CDR1 and CDR2 are GTSNPN and SVGIG (reference sequence). In nucleotides, the CDR3 is TGTGCCTGGAGTGTAATCGACAGGAATGGCTACACCTTC. Protein sequence: CAWSVIDRNGYTF.

This clonotype appeared a few times. V gene TRBV20-1 combines with J gene TRBJ1-2; unclear D gene. V dropped 6 bases and J dropped 3 bases, with 8 bases sitting between them. This CDR3 is built from 11 residues. CDR1 is DFQATT, CDR2 SNEGSKA, per germline (reference sequence). The CDR3 nucleotides read TGCAGTGCCACCGAGGACTATGGCTACACCTTC. It specifies CSATEDYGYTF.

The V call is TRBV7-9, the J call TRBJ2-3; TRBD1 aligns across 7 bases. The germline V gene has CDR1 SEHNR and CDR2 FQNEAQ (reference sequence). This CDR3 has 14 residues. V was clipped by 5 bases and J by 4 bases; unmatched bases: 6. CDR3 protein: CASSQGQFADTQYF. Written as DNA, the CDR3 is TGTGCCAGCAGCCAGGGACAGTTCGCAGATACGCAGTATTTT.

Concerning this clonotype: Mismatch with germline at one junction end may stem from a read error. This chain joins TRBV3-1 and TRBJ2-1, with D unclear. Looked up from germline, CDR1 is LGHDT and CDR2 is YNNKEL (reference sequence). The CDR3 has 12 residues. CDR3 sequence: CASIQDSRLWFF. The CDR3 DNA sequence: TGTGCCAGCATCCAAGATTCCAGATTGTGGTTCTTC.

This chain connects TRBV20-1 to TRBJ2-5; 10 bases are shared with TRBD2. The CDR3 sequence is 14 residues long. J lost 4 bases, V lost 6 bases, and 8 bases had no gene match. Germline CDR1 is DFQATT and CDR2 is SNEGSKA (reference sequence). For the CDR3, the DNA is TGCAGTGCCACTGAACTAGCGGGGCGAGAGACCCAGTACTTC. Amino acid sequence: CSATELAGRETQYF.

This clonotype was seen a handful of times. The chain carries TRBV24-1 and TRBJ2-7; D perhaps matches TRBD2 (5 bases). The CDR3 runs to 11 residues. V gave up 10 bases and J gave up 4 bases, with 10 bases separating them. The germline V gene has CDR1 KGHDR and CDR2 SFDVKD. In nucleotides, the CDR3 is TGTGCCACGCCAACTAGTTACGAGCAGTACTTC. It translates to CATPTSYEQYF.

This clonotype was detected ten times or more. The chain carries TRBV12-3 or TRBV12-4 and TRBJ1-1, with a possible D match to TRBD1 (5 bases). This CDR3 has 12 residues. V gave up 6 bases and J gave up 4 bases, with 9 bases separating them. The CDR3, as DNA: TGTGCCAGCAGGACCGACAGCACTGAAGCTTTCTTT. Protein: CASRTDSTEAFF.

This rearrangement joins TRBV6-2 or TRBV6-3 to TRBJ2-5; the match to TRBD1 covers 7 bases. The CDR3 spans 16 residues. Trimming cost V 5 bases and J 2 bases; bases outside gene matches: 11. Germline lookup yields CDR1 MNHEY and CDR2 SVGEGT. CDR3 in DNA: TGTGCCAGCAGTCACGGCGCCGGGACAGATCAAGAGACCCAGTACTTC. Its translation: CASSHGAGTDQETQYF.

V and J are TRBV6-1 and TRBJ1-1; tentative D call: TRBD1 (5 bases). The germline CDR1 and CDR2 sequences are MNHNS and SASEGT. Trimming removed 2 bases from V and 10 bases from J, with 8 bases in between. The CDR3 spans 11 residues. CDR3 sequence (DNA): TGTGCCAGCAGTGAATGGGGGAGAGCTTTCTTT. Translation gives CASSEWGRAFF.

V is TRBV18 and J is TRBJ1-6, with TRBD1 identical over 7 bases. CDR3 length: 14 residues. Trimming removed 2 bases from V and 11 bases from J; junction bases left unmatched: 6. Germline V CDR1 and CDR2: KGHSH, LQKENI. The CDR3 region is CASSPEGGRTPLHF. CDR3 in DNA: TGTGCCAGCTCACCAGAAGGGGGCCGTACACCCCTCCACTTT.

The CDR3 DNA reads as TGTGCCAGCTCCACGACACGCTATGGCTACACCTTC. Translating it yields CASSTTRYGYTF. The chain is built from TRBV12-3 or TRBV12-4 and TRBJ1-2; D is undetermined. V dropped 8 bases and J dropped 4 bases, with 11 bases sitting between them. CDR3 length: 12 residues.